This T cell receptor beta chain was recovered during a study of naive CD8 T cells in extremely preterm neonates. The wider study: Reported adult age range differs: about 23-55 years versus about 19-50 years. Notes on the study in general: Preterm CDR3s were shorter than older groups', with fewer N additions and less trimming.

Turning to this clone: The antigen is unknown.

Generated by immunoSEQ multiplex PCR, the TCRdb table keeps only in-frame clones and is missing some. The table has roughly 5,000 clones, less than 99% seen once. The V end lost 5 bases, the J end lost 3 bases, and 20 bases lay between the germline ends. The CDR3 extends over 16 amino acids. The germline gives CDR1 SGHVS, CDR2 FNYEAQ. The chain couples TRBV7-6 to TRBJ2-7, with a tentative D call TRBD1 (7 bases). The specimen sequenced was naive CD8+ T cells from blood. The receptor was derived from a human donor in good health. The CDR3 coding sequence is TGTGCCAGCAGCCCAGTCCGAGGAGGGGGCGACTACGAGCAGTACTTC. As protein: CASSPVRGGGDYEQYF.